This T cell receptor (beta chain) was sequenced in a study of CD8+ T cells in alopecia areata. Study outcomes and limitations: Scalp clonality and expanded CD8+ clones among the top 100 were significantly decreased by tofacitinib.

The treatment denotes: oral pan-JAK inhibitor, 5-10 mg twice daily. Sequencing used cDNA as its template, made by extracting RNA and reverse transcribing it. The table came from immunoSEQ multiplex PCR; TCRdb's copy has only in-frame clones and leaves some out. The sample contains 150,000 to 200,000 clones, 60% of which appear only once. A word on this clone: The antigen is not known.

This receptor was obtained from a human donor with alopecia areata. Sequencing was performed on CD4+ T cells sorted from blood, taken at week 24, from a patient treated with tofacitinib.

CDR3: CASSRTSGGAYEQYF. In DNA, the CDR3 is TGTGCCAGCAGCAGGACTAGCGGGGGTGCCTACGAGCAGTACTTC. The chain uses TRBV5-6 and TRBJ2-7; 13 nucleotides match TRBD2. V lost 4 bases and J lost 2; bases outside the gene matches: 3. The germline V gene encodes CDR1 SGHDT and CDR2 YYEEEE. The CDR3 loop spans 15 amino acids.